These 26 T cell receptor beta chains were all obtained from the same sample, sequenced in a study of OX40 agonist ivuxolimab in advanced cancers. Using immunoSEQ multiplex PCR, the repertoire was profiled, and TCRdb retains in-frame clones only, with some absent. The data hold nearly 50,000 clones, with around nine tenths observed a single time. Sample: CD4+ or CD8+ T cells sorted from blood, taken in a trial of the OX40 agonist ivuxolimab. Receptors originate from an adult with an advanced solid tumor such as melanoma, head and neck, liver or kidney cancer.

The rearrangement uses TRBV27 and TRBJ2-5; D gene uncertain. The CDR3 runs to 13 residues. Looked up from germline, CDR1 is MNHEY and CDR2 is SMNVEV (reference sequence). The V gene lost 3 bases and the J gene lost 7 bases, with 12 bases spanning the gap. This CDR3 is CASSFSLWGTQYF. Written as DNA, the CDR3 is TGTGCCAGCAGTTTCTCGCTCTGGGGGACCCAGTACTTC.

The chain has TRBV2 and TRBJ1-4; maybe TRBD1 (5 bases). Germline V CDR1 and CDR2: SNHLY, FYNNEI. Trimming removed 5 bases at V and 5 bases at J, with 12 bases between. This CDR3 spans 14 amino acids. The CDR3 DNA sequence: TGTGCCAGCAGTCCGGGACTACGAAATGAAAAACTGTTTTTT. Translation gives CASSPGLRNEKLFF.

This chain links TRBV2 with TRBJ2-1, with a weak D call TRBD1 (5 bases). This CDR3 has 14 amino acids. Germline V gene sequence: CDR1 SNHLY, CDR2 FYNNEI. Trimming left V 2 bases short and J 2 bases short, with 7 bases between. CDR3 region: CASSEWGTYNEQFF. The CDR3 region has the DNA TGTGCCAGCAGTGAATGGGGCACCTACAATGAGCAGTTCTTC.

This chain links TRBV18 with TRBJ2-1; 7 bases fit TRBD1. Per the germline V gene, CDR1 is KGHSH and CDR2 is LQKENI. J was trimmed by 7 bases and V by 3 bases; bases with no gene match: 18. This CDR3 is built from 18 residues. The CDR3 region has the DNA TGTGCCAGCTCACCCCTCTCCCAGACAGGGTCGGTTGTAAATGAGCAGTTCTTC. Its protein product is CASSPLSQTGSVVNEQFF.

The V call is TRBV21-1, the J call TRBJ2-7; the table's D call, TRBD1, has no DNA check behind it. TRBV21-1 is shown as a pseudogene. CDR3 length: 15 amino acids. The CDR3 sequence is CASSKRSQGANEQYF. The CDR3 coding sequence is TGTGCCAGCAGCAAACGCTCCCAGGGGGCTAACGAGCAGTACTTC.

The chain recombines TRBV15 with TRBJ2-5; no clear D gene. Trimming pared 1 base from V and 5 bases from J, leaving 11 bases between. This CDR3 is built from 14 residues. Germline-derived CDR1 and CDR2 are LNHNV and YYDKDF (reference sequence). CDR3 coding DNA: TGTGCCACCAGCAGAGTCGGGCAGGAGGAGACCCAGTACTTC. Translation gives CATSRVGQEETQYF.

The chain joins TRBV7-3 to TRBJ2-6; 12 bases agree with TRBD2. The ends lost 1 base at V and 0 bases at J; junction bases unmatched: 4. CDR3 size: 19 residues. Germline V lookup: CDR1 SGHTA, CDR2 FQGTGA. In nucleotides, the CDR3 is TGTGCCAGCAGCTTAATGGGACTAGCGGGTAGCTCTGGGGCCAACGTCCTGACTTTC. It yields the protein CASSLMGLAGSSGANVLTF. The whole variable domain, remainder taken from reference TRBV7-3 and TRBJ2-6, is GAGVSQTPSNKVTEKGKYVELRCDPISGHTALYWYRQSLGQGPEFLIYFQGTGAADDSGLPNDRFFAVRPEGSVSTLKIQRTERGDSAVYLCASSLMGLAGSSGANVLTFGAGSRLTVL.

The rearrangement uses TRBV28 and TRBJ1-2; 9 bases line up with TRBD1. CDR1 and CDR2 (germline): MDHEN, SYDVKM. The ends lost 7 bases at V and 2 bases at J; junction bases unmatched: 5. The CDR3 loop spans 14 amino acids. The CDR3 loop is CASTPGQGNYGYTF. DNA for the CDR3: TGTGCCAGCACCCCGGGACAGGGAAACTATGGCTACACCTTC.

The chain joins TRBV5-1 to TRBJ1-2, with unresolved D. This CDR3 has 14 residues. Between the trimmed V and J ends, which lost 0 bases and 3 bases, there was a span of 9 bases. CDR1 and CDR2 (germline): SGHRS, YFSETQ. The CDR3: CASSLEGFYYGYTF. CDR3 bases: TGCGCCAGCAGCTTGGAAGGGTTTTACTATGGCTACACCTTC.

V and J are TRBV29-1 and TRBJ2-5, with D possibly TRBD1 on 5 matching bases. The J call may be mistaken, given a closer DNA end match to TRBJ2-7. The CDR3 contains 12 residues. Germline-derived CDR1 and CDR2 are SQVTM and ANQGSEA. In DNA, the CDR3 is TGCAGCGTCGCGAAGGACACTTACGAGCAGTACTTC. It specifies CSVAKDTYEQYF.

The CDR3 reads CASSSLGRGRLGAGELFF. The CDR3, as DNA: TGTGCCAGCAGCTCCCTGGGAAGGGGGCGCTTGGGCGCCGGGGAGCTGTTTTTT. V and J are TRBV7-9 and TRBJ2-2, with TRBD1 matching 7 bases. Germline CDR1 and CDR2: SEHNR and FQNEAQ (reference sequence). The V gene end was trimmed by 4 bases and the J gene end by 6 bases; junction bases not matched to a gene: 17. CDR3 size: 18 residues.

The chain employs TRBV5-4 and TRBJ1-4, with 12 positions matching TRBD1. Trimming took 1 base from V and 7 from J; bases not matched to a gene: 8. Germline assignment: CDR1 SGHNT and CDR2 YYREEE (reference sequence). The CDR3 is 17 residues long. CDR3 nucleotides: TGTGCCAGCAGCTTGCCCGGGACAGGGGGCGCGAGTGAAAAACTGTTTTTT. It yields the protein CASSLPGTGGASEKLFF. Full variable domain (remainder filled in from reference TRBV5-4 and TRBJ1-4): ETGVTQSPTHLIKTRGQQVTLRCSSQSGHNTVSWYQQALGQGPQFIFQYYREEENGRGNFPPRFSGLQFPNYSSELNVNALELDDSALYLCASSLPGTGGASEKLFFGSGTQLSVL.

The CDR3 DNA sequence: TGTGCCAGCAGCCAAGGGGGCTTAGCGGAAAAACTGTTTTTT. Its protein is CASSQGGLAEKLFF. The rearrangement uses TRBV7-8 and TRBJ1-4, with 7 nucleotides matching TRBD1. J was trimmed by 8 bases and V by 5 bases; bases with no gene match: 8. CDR1 is SGHVS and CDR2 is FQNEAQ in the germline V gene. The CDR3 covers 14 residues.

The chain uses TRBV7-8 and TRBJ2-4; maybe TRBD1 (5 bases). The CDR3 spans 19 residues. V dropped 2 bases and J dropped 0 bases, with 20 bases sitting between them. Germline lookup yields CDR1 SGHVS and CDR2 FQNEAQ. Written as DNA, the CDR3 is TGTGCCAGCAGCTTATCGGTAGTGGGGCGTGGGATAGCCAAAAACATTCAGTACTTC. Encoded protein: CASSLSVVGRGIAKNIQYF.

V usage is TRBV2 and J usage is TRBJ2-4; no firm D call. The germline gives CDR1 SNHLY, CDR2 FYNNEI. V lost 3 bases, J lost 7 bases, and 7 bases lay in between. The CDR3 loop spans 12 amino acids. CDR3 loop: CASSDTPNIQYF. In nucleotides, the CDR3 is TGTGCCAGCAGTGATACCCCCAACATTCAGTACTTC.

This chain joins TRBV21-1 and TRBJ2-1; the table's TRBD2 call for D was not verified on the DNA. TRBV21-1 is an annotated pseudogene. There are 18 residues in the CDR3. The CDR3, as DNA: TGTGCCAGCAGCAAAGCTTGTTCGGGAGGGCCCTATTGCAATGAGCAGTTCTTC. Its protein product is CASSKACSGGPYCNEQFF.

The rearrangement links TRBV6-6 to TRBJ2-5; 7 bases match TRBD1. TRBJ2-7 explains the end of the DNA better; the J call may be wrong. The CDR3 has 14 amino acids. Germline V lookup: CDR1 MNHNY, CDR2 SVGAGI (reference sequence). CDR3 bases: TGTGCCAGCAGTTCTACAGGGGTCTCCTACGAGCAGTACTTC. Amino acid sequence: CASSSTGVSYEQYF.

The V call is TRBV6-5, the J call TRBJ2-3, with 11 nucleotides matching TRBD2. Germline V gene lookup returns CDR1 MNHEY and CDR2 SVGAGI. The CDR3 is made up of 14 amino acids. J lost 8 bases, V lost 6 bases, and 7 bases had no gene match. CDR3 amino acids: CASSTGLAVRTQYF. The CDR3 DNA reads TGTGCCAGCAGCACGGGACTAGCGGTGCGTACGCAGTATTTT.

The CDR3 sequence is CASSVGQGGIYEQYF. CDR3 DNA sequence: TGTGCCAGCAGCGTAGGCCAGGGAGGCATCTACGAGCAGTACTTC. V usage is TRBV9 and J usage is TRBJ2-7; possible D gene TRBD2, 6 bases. The germline gives CDR1 SGDLS, CDR2 YYNGEE. Trimming cost V 0 bases and J 3 bases, with 13 bases left between them. The CDR3 consists of 15 residues.

V gene TRBV5-1 combines with J gene TRBJ2-5, with unresolved D. Germline V lookup: CDR1 SGHRS, CDR2 YFSETQ. Trimming stripped 3 bases from V and 8 bases from J, with 20 bases between. CDR3 size: 15 residues. Written as DNA, the CDR3 is TGCGCCAGCAGCTCCGGCGGACGGTCCGTGGATACCCAGTACTTC. Translation gives CASSSGGRSVDTQYF.

The chain links TRBV7-3 to TRBJ1-2, with 7 bases fitting TRBD1. Per the germline V gene, CDR1 is SGHTA and CDR2 is FQGTGA. V lost 4 bases to trimming and J lost 3 bases; unmatched junction nucleotides: 5. The CDR3 spans 14 residues. CDR3 protein: CASSSRTGDYGYTF. CDR3 nucleotide sequence: TGTGCCAGCAGCTCTCGTACAGGGGACTATGGCTACACCTTC.

Concerning this clone itself: One end of the junction is discordant with germline, which a read error may explain. Within the sample, other DNA sequences also encode this same CDR3. DNA for the CDR3: TGCGCCAGCAGGTGGACTAGCGCGAACACCGGGGAGCTGTTTTTT. Protein sequence: CASRWTSANTGELFF. This chain joins TRBV2 and TRBJ2-2; 9 bases are a match to TRBD2. The CDR3 contains 15 residues. CDR1 SNHLY and CDR2 FYNNEI come from the germline V gene.

V is TRBV7-8 and J is TRBJ2-2; D gene unclear. The CDR3 contains 15 residues. Trimming pared 1 base from V and 4 bases from J, leaving 10 bases between. Per the germline V gene, CDR1 is SGHVS and CDR2 is FQNEAQ. Here the CDR3 reads CASSLEGRTTGELFF. CDR3 nucleotide sequence: TGTGCCAGCAGCTTAGAGGGCAGGACCACCGGGGAGCTGTTTTTT.

The chain links TRBV30 to TRBJ1-4, with 8 nucleotides matching TRBD1. CDR1 and CDR2 (germline): GTSNPN, SVGIG (reference sequence). With V trimmed by 2 bases and J by 7 bases, 9 bases remained unmatched. This CDR3 has 15 amino acids. The CDR3 nucleotides read TGTGCCTGGAGTTTAAAGACAGGGGCAAGTGAAAAACTGTTTTTT. Encoded protein: CAWSLKTGASEKLFF.

The chain employs TRBV19 and TRBJ2-1; D not resolved. Trimming removed 3 bases at V and 10 bases at J, with 10 bases between. The CDR3 has 12 residues. Per the germline V gene, CDR1 is LNHDA and CDR2 is SQIVND (reference sequence). This CDR3 is CASSMADGEQFF. In DNA, the CDR3 is TGTGCCAGTAGTATGGCAGATGGAGAGCAGTTCTTC.

This chain uses TRBV7-6 with TRBJ2-1, with D possibly being TRBD1 (5 bases). This CDR3 has 16 amino acids. V lost 4 bases and J 5 bases, leaving 18 bases between the germline ends. Looked up from germline, CDR1 is SGHVS and CDR2 is FNYEAQ. CDR3 nucleotide sequence: TGTGCCAGCAGCTACCTGGACACCCTAGGGGACAATGAGCAGTTCTTC. As protein: CASSYLDTLGDNEQFF.